The rows below give T cell receptor beta chains drawn from one sample of a study of T cell responses to AZD1222 COVID-19 vaccine. Here immunoSEQ multiplex PCR was the method, and the copy in TCRdb shows in-frame clones only, minus some. This repertoire shows about 92,000 clones, just over 90% found once; its top ten account for 22%. Here the sequenced sample was peripheral blood, taken on day 0 of AZD1222 vaccination. These receptors all come from an adult in good health. The CDR3 runs from the conserved cysteine through the conserved F or W. D genes are given only for firm matches. Clone size, where shown, is once, few, many, or a class for clones that have expanded.

v_gene,d_gene,j_gene,abundance,CDR3aa,CDR3nt
TRBV6-2/TRBV6-3,-,TRBJ2-3,-,CASSTPPVGDTQYF,TGTGCCAGCAGTACCCCCCCGGTAGGAGATACGCAGTATTTT
TRBV7-2,-,TRBJ2-2,few,CASSRAGNTGELFF,TGTGCCAGCAGCAGGGCGGGGAACACCGGGGAGCTGTTTTTT
TRBV3-1/TRBV3-2,TRBD2,TRBJ2-3,-,CASSQLAGASTDTQYF,TGTGCCAGCAGCCAATTAGCGGGGGCTAGCACAGATACGCAGTATTTT
TRBV6-2/TRBV6-3,-,TRBJ1-5,-,CASSNPGRAGQPQHF,TGTGCCAGCAGCAATCCGGGCAGGGCGGGTCAGCCCCAGCATTTT
TRBV7-2,-,TRBJ1-2,once,CASSSAARSYGYTF,TGTGCCAGCAGCTCTGCGGCGCGGAGCTATGGCTACACCTTC
TRBV5-8,-,TRBJ2-7,-,CASSLSSYEQYF,TGTGCCAGCAGCTTGTCATCCTACGAGCAGTACTTC
TRBV28,-,TRBJ1-2,-,CASSRLPDRPYGYTF,TGTGCCAGCAGCCGTCTCCCCGACAGGCCCTATGGCTACACCTTC
TRBV6-1,-,TRBJ2-2,-,CASSVRGAPDTGELFF,TGTGCCAGCAGTGTCCGAGGGGCGCCGGACACCGGGGAGCTGTTTTTT
TRBV2,-,TRBJ2-3,-,CASSEFRMLSTDTQYF,TGTGCCAGCAGTGAATTCCGAATGTTGAGCACAGATACGCAGTATTTT
TRBV3-1/TRBV3-2,-,TRBJ1-5,-,CASSLWTENSNQPQHF,TGTGCCAGCAGCCTTTGGACAGAGAATAGCAATCAGCCCCAGCATTTT
TRBV2,TRBD2,TRBJ2-3,-,CASFQSLAGGRDTQYF,TGTGCCAGCTTCCAGTCCTTAGCGGGGGGGAGAGATACGCAGTATTTT
TRBV3-1/TRBV3-2,-,TRBJ1-4,-,CASSQGSPRKLFF,TGTGCCAGCAGCCAAGGTAGCCCCCGAAAGCTGTTTTTT
TRBV4-3,-,TRBJ1-2,-,CASSQDAVSNYGYTF,TGCGCCAGCAGCCAAGATGCAGTCTCTAACTATGGCTACACCTTC
TRBV24-1,TRBD1,TRBJ1-5,-,CATSESDRGTSQPQHF,TGTGCCACCAGTGAATCAGACAGGGGTACCTCTCAGCCCCAGCATTTT
TRBV30,-,TRBJ1-2,-,CAWKGGGNYGYTF,TGTGCCTGGAAAGGCGGAGGAAACTATGGCTACACCTTC
TRBV6-1,-,TRBJ1-4,once,CASSDPTTNEKLFF,TGTGCCAGCAGTGATCCTACAACTAATGAAAAACTGTTTTTT
TRBV13,-,TRBJ1-3,few,CASSLTGPGNTIYF,TGTGCCAGCAGTCTCACAGGGCCTGGAAACACCATATATTTT
TRBV5-1,-,TRBJ1-6,-,CASSLSPGAESPLHF,TGCGCCAGCAGCTTGTCCCCGGGGGCGGAATCACCCCTCCACTTT
TRBV19,-,TRBJ1-1,-,CASSIDTPGAEAFF,TGTGCCAGTAGTATAGATACGCCGGGCGCTGAAGCTTTCTTT
TRBV5-4,TRBD2,TRBJ2-1,-,CASSLTSGGNSEQFF,TGTGCCAGCAGCTTAACTAGCGGGGGGAACAGTGAGCAGTTCTTC
TRBV12-5,-,TRBJ1-1,-,CASVFYTEAFF,TGTGCTAGTGTCTTTTACACTGAAGCTTTCTTT
TRBV7-6,TRBD1,TRBJ2-3,-,CASSLWGTGVPDTQYF,TGTGCCAGCAGCTTATGGGGGACAGGGGTTCCGGATACGCAGTATTTT
TRBV6-6,-,TRBJ2-2,-,CASPGTNTGELFF,TGTGCCAGCCCGGGCACGAACACCGGGGAGCTGTTTTTT
TRBV27,-,TRBJ2-1,-,CASTFNQRYNEQFF,TGTGCCAGCACCTTTAACCAGAGATACAATGAGCAGTTCTTC
TRBV6-5,TRBD1,TRBJ1-2,-,CASIDRANYGYTF,TGTGCCAGCATAGACAGGGCCAACTATGGCTACACCTTC
TRBV5-1,-,TRBJ1-6,-,CASRLSLNPMSPLHF,TGCGCCAGTCGACTGTCTTTAAACCCCATGTCACCCCTCCACTTT
TRBV3-1/TRBV3-2,TRBD1,TRBJ2-7,few,CASSHPGSDRGISYEQYF,TGTGCCAGCAGCCACCCCGGGTCGGACAGGGGAATTTCCTACGAGCAGTACTTC
TRBV6-5,-,TRBJ1-2,-,CAVPRVYYGYTF,TGTGCCGTTCCCAGGGTCTACTATGGCTACACCTTC
TRBV5-1,-,TRBJ2-2,once,CASSSEGNTGELFF,TGCGCCAGCAGCTCCGAGGGGAACACCGGGGAGCTGTTTTTT
TRBV9,TRBD1,TRBJ1-2,-,CASSRPGQGAHGYTF,TGTGCCAGCAGCCGACCGGGACAGGGGGCGCATGGCTACACCTTC
TRBV18,-,TRBJ1-3,-,CASSPPMASSGNTIYF,TGTGCCAGCTCACCACCAATGGCGAGCTCTGGAAACACCATATATTTT
TRBV6-5,TRBD1,TRBJ1-3,-,CASTTPGQGGNTIYF,TGTGCCAGCACCACGCCGGGACAGGGAGGAAACACCATATATTTT
TRBV4-3,-,TRBJ1-3,-,CASSQARGGNTIYF,TGCGCCAGCAGCCAAGCCAGGGGAGGAAACACCATATATTTT
TRBV19,TRBD2,TRBJ2-7,-,CASSISPGGVYEQYF,TGTGCCAGTAGTATCTCGCCGGGAGGGGTCTACGAGCAGTACTTC
TRBV12-3/TRBV12-4,TRBD1,TRBJ1-2,-,CASRRTGAYGYTF,TGTGCCAGCAGACGGACAGGCGCCTATGGCTACACCTTC
TRBV6-5,TRBD1,TRBJ2-7,-,CASRRTGGGSEQYF,TGTGCCAGCAGGCGGACAGGCGGTGGGAGCGAGCAGTACTTC
TRBV6-2/TRBV6-3,-,TRBJ2-3,once,CASSYLAGAPTDTQYF,TGTGCCAGCAGTTACCTGGCGGGGGCCCCCACAGATACGCAGTATTTT
TRBV18,-,TRBJ2-3,-,CASSPQRSTDTQYF,TGTGCCAGCTCACCGCAACGTAGCACAGATACGCAGTATTTT
TRBV19,-,TRBJ2-2,-,CASSYLPGMAGRNTGELFF,TGTGCCAGTAGCTATCTCCCAGGAATGGCAGGGCGGAACACCGGGGAGCTGTTTTTT
TRBV9,-,TRBJ2-1,once,CASSVRGTEQFF,TGTGCCAGCAGCGTAAGGGGTACTGAGCAGTTCTTC
TRBV5-1,-,TRBJ1-2,-,CASSLVGDGLSGYTF,TGCGCCAGCAGCTTGGTTGGGGACGGCCTCTCTGGCTACACCTTC
TRBV6-6,TRBD2,TRBJ2-2,-,CASSQKPGLAETGELFF,TGTGCCAGCAGTCAAAAGCCGGGACTAGCGGAGACCGGGGAGCTGTTTTTT
TRBV18,-,TRBJ1-2,-,CASSPPGRNYGYTF,TGTGCCAGCTCACCACCGGGAAGAAACTATGGCTACACCTTC
TRBV25-1,-,TRBJ1-6,-,CASIGATYNSPLHF,TGTGCCAGCATAGGGGCGACATATAATTCACCCCTCCACTTT
TRBV27,TRBD1,TRBJ2-7,-,CASSKLGQGRHEQYF,TGTGCCAGCAGTAAACTCGGACAGGGCCGTCACGAGCAGTACTTC
TRBV2,-,TRBJ1-2,-,CASNPGDDNYGYTF,TGTGCCAGCAACCCAGGGGACGATAACTATGGCTACACCTTC
TRBV18,-,TRBJ1-5,-,CASSEGTGYSNQPQHF,TGTGCCAGCTCAGAGGGGACGGGGTATAGCAATCAGCCCCAGCATTTT
TRBV7-8,TRBD2,TRBJ2-7,-,CASSRRDSGGDEQYF,TGTGCCAGCAGCCGCCGAGATAGCGGGGGGGACGAGCAGTACTTC
TRBV6-1,-,TRBJ1-5,-,CASSEGYGALKPQHF,TGTGCCAGCAGTGAAGGTTATGGTGCACTTAAGCCCCAGCATTTT
TRBV25-1,-,TRBJ1-6,-,CASSKQSNSPLHF,TGTGCCAGCAGTAAACAAAGTAATTCACCCCTCCACTTT
TRBV4-1,TRBD2,TRBJ2-3,-,CASSQDSGGGSDTQYF,TGCGCCAGCAGCCAAGATAGCGGGGGGGGATCAGATACGCAGTATTTT
TRBV19,TRBD1,TRBJ1-6,few,CASRGQGDSPLHF,TGTGCCAGTAGGGGACAGGGGGATTCACCCCTCCACTTT
TRBV14,-,TRBJ1-2,-,CASSQAIGFGYTF,TGTGCCAGCAGCCAAGCTATTGGCTTCGGCTACACCTTC
TRBV29-1,TRBD2,TRBJ2-5,-,CSGTLAGGETQYF,TGCAGCGGTACACTAGCGGGGGGTGAGACCCAGTACTTC